Following are 26 T cell receptor beta chains from one sample sequenced in a study of esophageal squamous cell carcinoma under preoperative chemotherapy (dated by TCRdb to the late 2010s). The sample's time point, from its label and the paper: before preoperative PTX-NDP chemotherapy. Receptor amplification or capture employed PCR. The sequencer was a HiSeq X Ten. TCRdb passed the public sequencing reads through fastp at Q25 and MiXCR, retaining productive beta sequences. Rows are combined by CDR3 protein, so each entry shows the most common genes and DNA. In this sample the table shows 15,000 to 20,000 distinct CDR3 sequences, roughly half of which occur a single time. The ten top clones hold roughly 30% of the sample. Sampling was conducted from a patient given preoperative chemotherapy. All receptors derive from a human donor with esophageal squamous cell carcinoma. The donor label of this sample is uncertain.

The rearrangement links TRBV12-5 to TRBJ2-3; 9 nucleotides match TRBD2. The J call may not be correct, given that the DNA end is closer to TRBJ2-5. The germline V gene encodes CDR1 LGHNT and CDR2 FRNRAP. The CDR3 totals 15 residues. CDR3 DNA sequence: TGTGCTAGTGGTTTGGGAAATAGCGGGAGAGAGACCCAGTACTTC. Amino acid sequence: CASGLGNSGRETQYF.

This clonotype was observed a few times. V gene TRBV27 combines with J gene TRBJ2-1; weak D call: TRBD1 (6 bases). The J call may be faulty, since TRBJ2-7 better matches the DNA end. The CDR3 has 13 residues. Germline-derived CDR1 and CDR2 are MNHEY and SMNVEV (reference sequence). CDR3 sequence reads: CASSFRDTYEQYF. CDR3 sequence (DNA): TGTGCCAGCAGTTTCCGGGACACCTACGAGCAGTACTTC.

Concerning this clonotype: Because it lacks the conserved phenylalanine or tryptophan at the end, this CDR3 is likely a read error. The limits of the CDR3 on the DNA are not certain, so only TCRdb's listed CDR3 is given. This chain joins TRBV10-3 and TRBJ2-5; the table's D call, TRBD2, was not checked against the DNA. The CDR3 length equals 17 residues, ends included. Germline V gene sequence: CDR1 ENHRY, CDR2 SYGVKD. The CDR3 protein is CGGGSSGGGVGPASWLL.

The chain joins TRBV19 to TRBJ2-2; D may correspond to TRBD1 or TRBD2 (5 bases each). The CDR3 extends over 16 amino acids. Trimming removed 4 bases from V and 4 bases from J, with 16 bases in between. The V gene's germline CDR1 is LNHDA and CDR2 SQIVND (reference sequence). The CDR3 nucleotides read TGTGCCAGTAGTAATGGGGAGCAGGGACCCACCGGGGAGCTGTTTTTT. Amino acid sequence: CASSNGEQGPTGELFF.

CDR3: CATTTGNEQFF. The CDR3 DNA reads TGTGCCACCACCACCGGGAATGAGCAGTTCTTC. J is TRBJ2-1 and V is TRBV24-1; D gene uncertain. The germline V gene has CDR1 KGHDR and CDR2 SFDVKD. Trimming cost V 8 bases and J 7 bases, with 8 bases left between them. This CDR3 has 11 residues.

The chain employs TRBV7-2 and TRBJ2-3, with D unresolved. The V gene's germline CDR1 is SGHTA and CDR2 FQGNSA. The ends were cut back, 0 bases at V and 4 bases at J, with 5 bases in the middle. CDR3 length: 13 amino acids. The CDR3 spells CASSLARSDTQYF. In DNA, the CDR3 is TGTGCCAGCAGCTTAGCCCGATCAGATACGCAGTATTTT. Together with reference TRBV7-2 and TRBJ2-3, the CDR3 gives the full variable domain: GAGVSQSPSNKVTEKGKDVELRCDPISGHTALYWYRQSLGQGLEFLIYFQGNSAPDKSGLPSDRFSAERTGGSVSTLTIQRTQQEDSAVYLCASSLARSDTQYFGPGTRLTVL.

The V gene is TRBV7-2, the J gene TRBJ2-3, with 7 bases aligning to TRBD2. The J call may be faulty, since TRBJ2-4 better matches the DNA end. The V gene's germline CDR1 is SGHTA and CDR2 FQGNSA. The CDR3 spans 16 residues. Here the CDR3 reads CASSARGVGATNTQYF. The CDR3 bases are TGTGCCAGCAGCGCACGGGGGGTGGGAGCCACAAATACTCAGTACTTC.

The rearrangement uses TRBV10-3 and TRBJ2-3; TRBD2 might be the D (6 bases). The J call may be mistaken, given a closer DNA end match to TRBJ2-7. Germline CDR1 and CDR2: ENHRY and SYGVKD. The CDR3 is 14 amino acids. CDR3 in amino acids: CAISERGGIYEQYF. CDR3 DNA: TGTGCCATCAGTGAGCGAGGAGGGATCTACGAGCAGTACTTC.

This clonotype showed up just a few times. The chain carries TRBV7-8 and TRBJ2-7, with D unclear. This CDR3 has 18 residues. Between the trimmed V and J ends, which lost 0 bases and 0 bases, there was a span of 18 bases. CDR1 and CDR2 (germline): SGHVS, FQNEAQ. This CDR3 is CASSLAIGRLRFSYEQYF. The CDR3 DNA reads TGTGCCAGCAGCTTAGCAATCGGTAGATTACGTTTCTCCTACGAGCAGTACTTC.

The chain combines TRBV7-9 with TRBJ2-1, with TRBD1 identical over 8 bases. V was pared by 4 bases and J by 6 bases, with 11 bases of the junction left unmatched. The CDR3 consists of 16 residues. Germline V gene sequence: CDR1 SEHNR, CDR2 FQNEAQ (reference sequence). For the CDR3, the DNA is TGTGCCAGCAGCTCTCGGACAGGGACGGGGATCAATGAGCAGTTCTTC. This codes for CASSSRTGTGINEQFF.

The J gene is TRBJ2-5, the V gene TRBV7-2; 7 bases line up with TRBD2. The J call could be wrong; TRBJ2-7 is a better fit for the DNA end. CDR1 is SGHTA, CDR2 FQGNSA, per germline. This CDR3 is built from 14 residues. Here the CDR3 reads CASSLKSGIYEQYF. CDR3 DNA sequence: TGTGCCAGCAGCTTAAAGAGCGGGATATACGAGCAGTACTTC.

Worth noting for this clonotype: A read error may produce the germline difference seen at one junction end. The chain couples TRBV7-2 to TRBJ2-4, with D tentatively TRBD1 or TRBD2 (6 bases each). The germline gives CDR1 SGHTA, CDR2 FQGNSA. CDR3 length: 16 residues. The CDR3 spells CASSLLGGRIKDIQYF. Written as DNA, the CDR3 is TGTGCCAGCAGCTTGCTCGGGGGCCGTATCAAAGACATTCAGTACTTC.

In its sample, this clonotype ranks as medium-sized. The chain recombines TRBV7-2 with TRBJ1-4, with D unclear. Between the trimmed V and J ends, which lost 3 bases and 5 bases, there was a span of 10 bases. This CDR3 region has 14 residues. Germline assignment: CDR1 SGHTA and CDR2 FQGNSA. The CDR3 bases are TGTGCCAGCAGCTTTACCAGCCAGAATGAAAAACTGTTTTTT. Translating gives CASSFTSQNEKLFF.

Here the CDR3 reads CASTWLGGRNTDTQYF. CDR3 in DNA: TGTGCCAGCACGTGGCTCGGGGGCCGTAACACAGATACCCAGTACTTC. The chain couples TRBV12-3 or TRBV12-4 to TRBJ2-1; D could derive from TRBD1 or TRBD2 (6 bases each). The assigned J gene may be wrong: the sequence end matches TRBJ2-5 better. This CDR3 contains 16 residues.

The chain has TRBV6-1 and TRBJ2-3; D may be TRBD1 (5 bases). The CDR3 runs to 13 residues. In germline, CDR1 is MNHNS, CDR2 SASEGT. V was shortened by 6 bases and J by 3 bases, with 10 bases between the two germline ends. The CDR3 nucleotides are TGTGCCAGCAGAAGGGGAATGACAGATACGCAGTATTTT. Translated: CASRRGMTDTQYF.

This clonotype has more than one count but fewer than ten. The V and J genes are TRBV7-2 and TRBJ2-3; 8 positions agree with TRBD2. Looked up from germline, CDR1 is SGHTA and CDR2 is FQGNSA. CDR3 length equals 17 residues. V trimming: 1 base; J trimming: 4 bases; junction bases outside the gene matches: 10. CDR3 nucleotides: TGTGCCAGCAGCTTAGAGGCGACGGGAGGGGGGGCAGATACGCAGTATTTT. Translated: CASSLEATGGGADTQYF. The whole variable domain, remainder taken from reference TRBV7-2 and TRBJ2-3, is GAGVSQSPSNKVTEKGKDVELRCDPISGHTALYWYRQSLGQGLEFLIYFQGNSAPDKSGLPSDRFSAERTGGSVSTLTIQRTQQEDSAVYLCASSLEATGGGADTQYFGPGTRLTVL.

The chain joins TRBV6-5 to TRBJ2-3, with TRBD1 matching 9 bases. V dropped 4 bases and J dropped 5; count of bases not matched to a gene: 10. CDR1 is MNHEY and CDR2 is SVGAGI in the germline V gene. The length of the CDR3 is 16 residues. CDR3 nucleotide sequence: TGTGCCAGCAGTTCCCATCGGACAGGGGCGAGAGATACGCAGTATTTT. Its protein is CASSSHRTGARDTQYF.

This clonotype appeared once. This rearrangement joins TRBV12-3 or TRBV12-4 to TRBJ1-5, with unresolved D. The V end lost 3 bases, the J end lost 0 bases, and 6 bases lay between the germline ends. The CDR3 is made up of 14 amino acids. This CDR3 reads CASSFLGSNQPQHF. CDR3 DNA sequence: TGTGCCAGCAGTTTTTTGGGTAGCAATCAGCCCCAGCATTTT.

Remarks on this clonotype: Sequence at one end of the junction differs from germline and may be a read error. The chain recombines TRBV7-2 with TRBJ2-3, with 9 bases lining up with TRBD1. The CDR3 loop spans 16 amino acids. The V gene's germline CDR1 is SGHTA and CDR2 FQGNSA. The CDR3 here is CASSARQGGGKDTQYF. CDR3 bases: TGTGCCAGCAGCGCACGACAGGGGGGGGGCAAAGATACCCAGTATTTT.

This rearrangement joins TRBV11-3 to TRBJ2-3; tentatively, D is TRBD2 (6 bases). CDR3 length: 14 residues. The germline gives CDR1 SGHNT, CDR2 YENEEA. V lost 5 bases, J lost 8 bases, and 17 bases lay in between. The CDR3 sequence is CASSPRESGVTQYF. DNA for the CDR3: TGTGCCAGCAGCCCCAGAGAGTCGGGGGTTACGCAGTATTTT.

The V call is TRBV10-1, the J call TRBJ2-7, with D uncertain. Matching the DNA end better, TRBJ2-5 makes the J call doubtful. Germline CDR1 WNHNN, CDR2 SYGVQD (reference sequence). This CDR3 is 13 amino acids long. CDR3 DNA sequence: TGCGCCAGCAGCAAGCTGAGGCAAGAGACCCAGTACTTC. Its translation: CASSKLRQETQYF.

CDR3 amino acids: CASSSGTSSSTDTQYF. In DNA, the CDR3 is TGTGCCAGCAGCTCCGGGACTAGCTCAAGCACAGATACGCAGTATTTT. The chain has TRBV11-3 and TRBJ2-3, with 9 bases aligning to TRBD2. CDR1 and CDR2 from the germline V gene are SGHNT and YENEEA. This CDR3 contains 16 residues. The junction had 5 bases not matched to a gene; V was cut back by 4 bases and J by 0 bases.

This clonotype was seen ten or more times. This chain links TRBV6-1 with TRBJ2-3; D may be TRBD1 or TRBD2 (6 bases each). Germline V CDR1 and CDR2: MNHNS, SASEGT. The CDR3 is 14 amino acids. Trimming shortened V by 7 bases and J by 3 bases, and 14 bases separated the two germline ends. The CDR3 bases are TGTGCCAGCACCAACCGGGGGCAAACAGATACGCAGTATTTT. Translating it yields CASTNRGQTDTQYF.

This clonotype is termed medium-sized. V gene TRBV6-1 combines with J gene TRBJ2-1; D gene ambiguous. Looked up from germline, CDR1 is MNHNS and CDR2 is SASEGT. This CDR3 comprises 14 residues. V was trimmed by 2 bases and J by 9 bases, leaving 14 bases between them. CDR3 residues: CASSEYGVSAEQFF. DNA of the CDR3: TGTGCCAGCAGTGAATATGGGGTTTCCGCTGAGCAGTTCTTC.

The CDR3 protein is CATSAGGNADTQYF. Here the CDR3 DNA reads TGTGCCACTTCGGCAGGGGGTAACGCAGATACGCAGTATTTT. The chain joins TRBV6-4 to TRBJ2-3; 7 bases map to TRBD1. Germline V gene sequence: CDR1 MRHNA, CDR2 SNTAGT. Unmatched junction bases numbered 11, after V lost 10 bases and J lost 4 bases. The CDR3 has 14 residues.

V usage is TRBV12-3 or TRBV12-4 and J usage is TRBJ2-4, with D maybe TRBD1 (6 bases). The J call may be mistaken, given a closer DNA end match to TRBJ2-5. This CDR3 spans 18 amino acids. The CDR3 DNA sequence: TGTGCCAGCAGTTTGGGGGCCGACGAGGGCCGTGGCAAAGAGACCCAGTACTTC. It codes for CASSLGADEGRGKETQYF.